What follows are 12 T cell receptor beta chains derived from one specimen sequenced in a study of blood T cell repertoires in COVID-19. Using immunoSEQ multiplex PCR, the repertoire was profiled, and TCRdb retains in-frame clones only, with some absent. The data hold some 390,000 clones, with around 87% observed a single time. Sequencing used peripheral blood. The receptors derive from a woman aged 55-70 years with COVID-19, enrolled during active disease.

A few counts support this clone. This CDR3 is CASSYGQLRGYTF. The CDR3 DNA reads as TGTGCCAGCAGCTATGGACAGCTCCGGGGCTACACCTTC. This chain links TRBV5-5 with TRBJ1-2, with a tentative D call TRBD1 (6 bases). CDR3 length: 13 amino acids. V was cut by 3 bases and J by 8 bases, with 14 bases left in between. The germline CDR1 and CDR2 sequences are SGHKS and YYEKEE (reference sequence).

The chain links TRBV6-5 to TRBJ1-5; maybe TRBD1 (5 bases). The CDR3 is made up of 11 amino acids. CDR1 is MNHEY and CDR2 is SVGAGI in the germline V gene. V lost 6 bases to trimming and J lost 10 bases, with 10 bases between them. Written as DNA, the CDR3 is TGTGCCAGCAGCTGGGGACTACCCCAGCATTTT. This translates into CASSWGLPQHF.

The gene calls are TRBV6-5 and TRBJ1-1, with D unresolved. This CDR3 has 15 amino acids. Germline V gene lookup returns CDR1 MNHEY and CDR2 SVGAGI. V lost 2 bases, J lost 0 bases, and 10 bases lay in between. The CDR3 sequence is CASSYATNMNTEAFF. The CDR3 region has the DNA TGTGCCAGCAGTTACGCGACAAATATGAACACTGAAGCTTTCTTT.

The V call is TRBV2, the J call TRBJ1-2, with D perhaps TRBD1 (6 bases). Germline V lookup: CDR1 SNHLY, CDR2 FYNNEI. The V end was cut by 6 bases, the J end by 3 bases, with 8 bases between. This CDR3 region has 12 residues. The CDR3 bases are TGTGCCAGCAGAGCAGGGGACTATGGCTACACCTTC. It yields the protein CASRAGDYGYTF.

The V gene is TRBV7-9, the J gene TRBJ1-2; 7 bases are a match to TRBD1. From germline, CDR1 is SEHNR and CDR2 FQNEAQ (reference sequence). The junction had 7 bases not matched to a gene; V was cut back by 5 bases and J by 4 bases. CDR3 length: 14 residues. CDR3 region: CASSLGQPFYGYTF. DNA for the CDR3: TGTGCCAGCAGCCTGGGACAGCCTTTCTATGGCTACACCTTC.

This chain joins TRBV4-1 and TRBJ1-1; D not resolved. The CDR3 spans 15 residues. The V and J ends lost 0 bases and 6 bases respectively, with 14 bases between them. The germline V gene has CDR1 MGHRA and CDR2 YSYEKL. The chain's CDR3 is CASSQESGVGSEAFF. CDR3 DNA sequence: TGCGCCAGCAGCCAAGAATCCGGGGTGGGCTCTGAAGCTTTCTTT.

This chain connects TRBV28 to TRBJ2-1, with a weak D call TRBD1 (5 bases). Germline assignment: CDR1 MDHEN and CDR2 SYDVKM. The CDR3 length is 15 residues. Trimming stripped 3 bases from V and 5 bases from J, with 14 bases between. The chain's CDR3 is CASSLRTRLNNEQFF. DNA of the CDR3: TGTGCCAGCAGTTTGCGGACACGTCTTAACAATGAGCAGTTCTTC.

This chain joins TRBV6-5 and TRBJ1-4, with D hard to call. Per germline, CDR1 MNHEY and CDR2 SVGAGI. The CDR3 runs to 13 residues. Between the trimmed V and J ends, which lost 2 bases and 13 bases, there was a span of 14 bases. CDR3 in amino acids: CASSYQHQKSLFF. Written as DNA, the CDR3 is TGTGCCAGCAGTTACCAACATCAGAAGTCACTGTTTTTT.

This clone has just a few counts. CDR3 protein: CATPYPGLAGNTDTQYF. DNA for the CDR3: TGTGCCACCCCATACCCGGGACTAGCGGGGAACACAGATACGCAGTATTTT. This sequence joins TRBV24-1 and TRBJ2-3; 13 bases are shared with TRBD2. The germline V gene encodes CDR1 KGHDR and CDR2 SFDVKD. The J segment lost 2 bases and the V segment lost 9 bases, leaving 10 bases of the junction unmatched. The length of the CDR3 is 17 residues.

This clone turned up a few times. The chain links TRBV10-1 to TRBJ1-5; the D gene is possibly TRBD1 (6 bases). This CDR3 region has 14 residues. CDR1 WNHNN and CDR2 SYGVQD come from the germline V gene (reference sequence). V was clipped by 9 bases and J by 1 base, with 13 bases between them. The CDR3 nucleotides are TGCGCCAGTTGCACGGACAGAAGCAATCAGCCCCAGCATTTT. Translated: CASCTDRSNQPQHF.

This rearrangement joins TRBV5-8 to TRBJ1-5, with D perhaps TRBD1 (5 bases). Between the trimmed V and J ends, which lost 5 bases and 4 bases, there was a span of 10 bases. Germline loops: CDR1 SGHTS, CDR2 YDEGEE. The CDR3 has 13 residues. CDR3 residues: CASRGGGNQPQHF. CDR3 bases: TGTGCCAGCAGGGGCGGGGGGAATCAGCCCCAGCATTTT.

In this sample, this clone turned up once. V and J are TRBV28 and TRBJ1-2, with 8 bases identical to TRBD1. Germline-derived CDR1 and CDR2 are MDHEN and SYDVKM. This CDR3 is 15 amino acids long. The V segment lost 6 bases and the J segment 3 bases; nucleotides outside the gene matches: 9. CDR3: CASSPDRVWHYGYTF. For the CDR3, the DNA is TGTGCCAGCAGCCCGGACAGGGTCTGGCACTATGGCTACACCTTC.